The 24 T cell receptor beta chains listed next were all sequenced from one sample in a study of CD8 T cells in Susac syndrome. Random hexamers were used to reverse transcribe the RNA input (about 0.5 to 1 ug). TCRdb re-called the immunoSEQ multiplex PCR reads with MiXCR, one entry per CDR3 protein. Of approximately 230,000 distinct CDR3 sequences listed, approximately 92% are singletons. The source material was CD4+ T cells from PBMCs. The receptors here all came from a human donor with multiple sclerosis.

V and J are TRBV4-1 and TRBJ2-3, with a possible D match to TRBD1 (6 bases). CDR3 length equals 20 residues. V lost 1 base and J lost 1, with 24 bases in between. CDR1 is MGHRA, CDR2 YSYEKL, per germline. CDR3 nucleotide sequence: TGCGCCAGCAGCCAAGGGGGTGGACAGCCATCCTTCGGGGGCACAGATACGCAGTATTTT. This encodes CASSQGGGQPSFGGTDTQYF.

The J gene is TRBJ1-1, the V gene TRBV2; D is undetermined. Germline V gene sequence: CDR1 SNHLY, CDR2 FYNNEI. CDR3 length: 13 residues. V was cut by 9 bases and J by 4 bases, with 15 bases left in between. CDR3 in amino acids: CASSPTLLTEAFF. CDR3 coding DNA: TGTGCCAGTAGCCCCACGCTACTCACTGAAGCTTTCTTT.

The gene calls are TRBV2 and TRBJ2-4; D is uncertain. The CDR3 has 14 amino acids. V dropped 6 bases and J dropped 0 bases, with 9 bases sitting between them. The germline V gene encodes CDR1 SNHLY and CDR2 FYNNEI. The CDR3 bases are TGTGCCAGCAGCTCCGAGGTAGCCAAAAACATTCAGTACTTC. The encoded protein is CASSSEVAKNIQYF.

This rearrangement joins TRBV5-5 to TRBJ2-7; 10 positions agree with TRBD2. V trimming: 2 bases; J trimming: 4 bases; junction bases outside the gene matches: 3. The CDR3 has 14 residues. Germline V lookup: CDR1 SGHKS, CDR2 YYEKEE (reference sequence). In DNA, the CDR3 is TGTGCCAGCAGCTTAAGCGGGAGGGGGTACGAGCAGTACGTC. It translates to CASSLSGRGYEQYV.

The chain is built from TRBV19 and TRBJ1-5; weak D call: TRBD1 (6 bases). CDR1 LNHDA and CDR2 SQIVND come from the germline V gene (reference sequence). The CDR3 consists of 13 residues. Trimming took 6 bases from V and 11 from J, leaving 17 bases between them. CDR3 protein: CASRRQEGSAQHF. CDR3 coding DNA: TGTGCCAGTAGAAGACAGGAAGGGTCGGCCCAGCATTTT.

This clonotype was seen just once. The chain recombines TRBV29-1 with TRBJ1-1, with D possibly being TRBD1 (6 bases). The germline gives CDR1 SQVTM, CDR2 ANQGSEA. CDR3 size: 13 residues. V was clipped by 3 bases and J by 2 bases, with 10 bases between them. The CDR3: CSVEGQLNTEAFF. The CDR3 DNA follows: TGCAGCGTTGAGGGACAACTCAACACTGAAGCTTTCTTT.

This rearrangement joins TRBV7-3 to TRBJ2-7, with TRBD1 as a possible D gene (6 bases). This CDR3 is 16 amino acids long. V was clipped by 6 bases and J by 2 bases, with 20 bases between them. Germline V CDR1 and CDR2: SGHTA, FQGTGA. This CDR3 is CASRPKVQGTTYEQYF. The CDR3 DNA reads as TGTGCCAGCAGGCCCAAGGTCCAGGGGACGACCTACGAGCAGTACTTC. Drawing the rest from reference TRBV7-3 and TRBJ2-7, the complete variable domain is GAGVSQTPSNKVTEKGKYVELRCDPISGHTALYWYRQSLGQGPEFLIYFQGTGAADDSGLPNDRFFAVRPEGSVSTLKIQRTERGDSAVYLCASRPKVQGTTYEQYFGPGTRLTVT.

This clonotype was observed once. This chain joins TRBV29-1 and TRBJ2-3; possible D gene TRBD2, 6 bases. This CDR3 comprises 14 residues. Between the trimmed V and J ends, which lost 6 bases and 0 bases, there was a span of 13 bases. Per germline, CDR1 SQVTM and CDR2 ANQGSEA. Here the CDR3 reads CSVGGEGSTDTQYF. CDR3 DNA: TGCAGCGTGGGGGGAGAAGGGAGCACAGATACGCAGTATTTT.

This chain links TRBV2 with TRBJ2-7; D is unclear. This CDR3 contains 12 residues. The V and J ends lost 6 bases and 2 bases respectively, with 8 bases between them. CDR1 and CDR2 (germline): SNHLY, FYNNEI. The CDR3 sequence is CASRFRPYEQYV. The CDR3 DNA sequence: TGTGCCAGCAGGTTCAGGCCCTACGAGCAGTACGTC.

J is TRBJ2-1 and V is TRBV12-3 or TRBV12-4; 16 nucleotides match TRBD2. This CDR3 is 20 amino acids long. V lost 6 bases to trimming and J lost 5 bases; unmatched junction nucleotides: 16. DNA for the CDR3: TGTGCCAGCAGAGACCCGGGACTAGCGGGAGGGCCGGGTCCCCACAATGAGCAGTTCTTC. Protein: CASRDPGLAGGPGPHNEQFF.

The chain recombines TRBV24-1 with TRBJ2-2; D remains ambiguous. The CDR3 contains 13 residues. V shed 9 bases and J shed 2 bases, with 9 bases lying between them. CDR1 KGHDR and CDR2 SFDVKD come from the germline V gene. This CDR3 is CATEDVNTGELFF. The CDR3 bases are TGTGCCACCGAGGACGTAAACACCGGGGAGCTGTTTTTT.

J is TRBJ1-5 and V is TRBV2, with 7 bases identical to TRBD1. The CDR3 loop spans 14 amino acids. The V segment lost 6 bases and the J segment 7 bases; nucleotides outside the gene matches: 9. Germline CDR1 is SNHLY and CDR2 is FYNNEI. The CDR3 protein is CASSLDRADQPQHF. The CDR3 DNA reads as TGTGCCAGCAGCCTCGACAGGGCGGACCAGCCCCAGCATTTT.

The genes are TRBV20-1 and TRBJ2-6, with D uncertain. Per germline, CDR1 DFQATT and CDR2 SNEGSKA (reference sequence). The CDR3 extends over 12 amino acids. V lost 0 bases, J lost 19 bases, and 16 bases lay in between. The CDR3 sequence is CSARDPSSHPTF. In DNA, the CDR3 is TGCAGTGCTAGAGATCCATCCTCGCACCCTACTTTC.

The genes are TRBV5-4 and TRBJ1-2, with D perhaps matching TRBD1 (5 bases). Germline V gene data show CDR1 as SGHNT and CDR2 as YYREEE (reference sequence). V was cut by 4 bases and J by 4 bases, with 14 bases left in between. The CDR3 totals 14 residues. The CDR3: CASSRGPPGYGYTF. The CDR3 region has the DNA TGTGCCAGCAGCCGGGGCCCCCCGGGCTATGGCTACACCTTC.

This clonotype showed up just once. The chain employs TRBV3-1 and TRBJ2-5, with D perhaps TRBD1 (6 bases). Trimming took off 1 base at V and 5 bases at J, with 14 bases between the two ends. Germline CDR1 and CDR2: LGHDT and YNNKEL (reference sequence). The length of the CDR3 is 15 residues. Here the CDR3 reads CASSQVSRGGETQYF. Here the CDR3 DNA reads TGTGCCAGCAGCCAAGTTAGCAGGGGCGGGGAGACCCAGTACTTC.

This chain links TRBV30 with TRBJ1-1, with no clear D. Germline loops: CDR1 GTSNPN, CDR2 SVGIG (reference sequence). V dropped 3 bases and J dropped 7 bases, with 12 bases sitting between them. The CDR3 sequence is 12 residues long. CDR3 sequence: CAWRPDRNEAFF. In DNA form, the CDR3 reads TGTGCCTGGAGACCCGATAGAAATGAAGCTTTCTTT. The entire variable domain, with the rest obtained from reference TRBV30 and TRBJ1-1, is as follows: SQTIHQWPATLVQPVGSPLSLECTVEGTSNPNLYWYRQAAGRGLQLLFYSVGIGQISSEVPQNLSASRPQDRQFILSSKKLLLSDSGFYLCAWRPDRNEAFFGQGTRLTVV.

This clonotype appeared once. The chain uses TRBV4-2 and TRBJ2-5; TRBD2 matches at 12 bases. After removal of 8 bases from V and 2 bases from J, the junction contained 18 bases not matched to a gene. CDR1 and CDR2 from the germline V gene are LGHNA and YNFKEQ. The CDR3 extends over 19 amino acids. The CDR3, as DNA: TGTGCCAGCGGAAAGATGCCTCCTAGCGGGGGGGCCCCACAAGAGACCCAGTACTTC. Translation: CASGKMPPSGGAPQETQYF.

The chain is built from TRBV9 and TRBJ1-1; 8 bases agree with TRBD1. J was trimmed by 4 bases and V by 0 bases; bases with no gene match: 2. The germline V gene has CDR1 SGDLS and CDR2 YYNGEE. The CDR3 runs to 14 residues. As DNA, the CDR3 is TGTGCCAGCAGCGTAGCCGACAGGGGCACTGAAGCTTTCTTT. Amino acid sequence: CASSVADRGTEAFF.

The V gene is TRBV5-4, the J gene TRBJ2-2; TRBD1 matches at 7 bases. Trimming took 0 bases from V and 3 from J; bases not matched to a gene: 8. The CDR3 contains 17 residues. Germline values: CDR1 SGHNT, CDR2 YYREEE (reference sequence). For the CDR3, the DNA is TGTGCCAGCAGCTTGGGTGCCGGGACAGCCCACACCGGGGAGCTGTTTTTT. Protein sequence: CASSLGAGTAHTGELFF.

A single count supports this clonotype. The chain's CDR3 is CSARVLTDTQYF. DNA of the CDR3: TGCAGTGCTAGAGTGCTCACAGATACGCAGTATTTT. V is TRBV20-1 and J is TRBJ2-3; no clear D gene. Trimming removed 1 base from V and 2 bases from J, with 4 bases in between. Germline V gene lookup returns CDR1 DFQATT and CDR2 SNEGSKA (reference sequence). The CDR3 is 12 residues long.

The rearrangement links TRBV4-1 to TRBJ2-3; no definite D call. Germline assignment: CDR1 MGHRA and CDR2 YSYEKL. The CDR3 has 14 amino acids. V lost 0 bases, J lost 2 bases, and 6 bases lay in between. Written as DNA, the CDR3 is TGCGCCAGCAGCCAAGACATCAACACAGATACGCAGTATTTT. It is translated as CASSQDINTDTQYF.

The rearrangement joins TRBV12-5 to TRBJ2-7, with D possibly being TRBD1 or TRBD2 (5 bases each). CDR3 length: 13 amino acids. Germline CDR1 reads LGHNT; CDR2 reads FRNRAP. V lost 6 bases, J lost 6 bases, and 15 bases lay in between. CDR3 region: CASGSGGSREQYF. The CDR3 region has the DNA TGTGCTAGTGGGAGTGGGGGTTCCCGCGAGCAGTACTTC.

This sequence joins TRBV7-9 and TRBJ2-7; D is ambiguous. The CDR3 runs 13 residues. V was trimmed by 5 bases and J by 7 bases, leaving 15 bases between them. Per germline, CDR1 SEHNR and CDR2 FQNEAQ (reference sequence). CDR3 loop: CASSDAAWGEQYF. DNA of the CDR3: TGTGCCAGCAGCGATGCCGCCTGGGGAGAGCAGTACTTC.

J is TRBJ1-1 and V is TRBV12-3 or TRBV12-4; 11 bases agree with TRBD1. V dropped 6 bases and J dropped 1; count of bases not matched to a gene: 13. CDR3 length: 18 residues. This chain's CDR3 is CASSLWAGTGGKNTEAFF. The DNA for the CDR3 is TGTGCCAGCAGCCTTTGGGCCGGGACAGGGGGGAAGAACACTGAAGCTTTCTTT.